Listed here is a single TCR beta chain. Its antigen is not known. The sample originates from a study of spatial heterogeneity in lung cancer. Findings of the study overall: Within tumors, counts of expanded alpha and beta TCRs tracked tumor mutation counts.

Germline values: CDR1 MDHEN, CDR2 SYDVKM. The CDR3 consists of 12 residues. V lost 1 base and J 4 bases, leaving 4 bases between the germline ends. Using its own MiXCR run on the 5' RACE reads, TCRdb lists one record per CDR3 protein. The repertoire holds 4,000 to 5,500 distinct CDR3 sequences, 8.4% seen once, with 16% in the top ten. Time point reported: sample taken at primary tumor resection. Sequenced material: lung tumor tissue, taken at surgery. This TCR derives from a female donor with early-stage non-small cell lung cancer. This sequence joins TRBV28 and TRBJ1-1, with D unresolved. In DNA, the CDR3 is TGTGCCAGCAGTTTATCGGGCACTGAAGCTTTCTTT. It translates to CASSLSGTEAFF.